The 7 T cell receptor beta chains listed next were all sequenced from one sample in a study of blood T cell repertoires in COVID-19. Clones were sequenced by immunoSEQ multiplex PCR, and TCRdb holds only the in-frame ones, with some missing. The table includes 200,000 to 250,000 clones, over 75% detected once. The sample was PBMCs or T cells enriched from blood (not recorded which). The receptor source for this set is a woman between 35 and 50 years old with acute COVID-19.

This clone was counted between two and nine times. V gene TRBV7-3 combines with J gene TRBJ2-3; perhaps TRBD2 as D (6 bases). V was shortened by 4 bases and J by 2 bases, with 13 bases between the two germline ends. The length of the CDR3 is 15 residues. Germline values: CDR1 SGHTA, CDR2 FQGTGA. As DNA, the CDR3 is TGTGCCAGCAGCTCCCCGGGACTTACCACAGATACGCAGTATTTT. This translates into CASSSPGLTTDTQYF.

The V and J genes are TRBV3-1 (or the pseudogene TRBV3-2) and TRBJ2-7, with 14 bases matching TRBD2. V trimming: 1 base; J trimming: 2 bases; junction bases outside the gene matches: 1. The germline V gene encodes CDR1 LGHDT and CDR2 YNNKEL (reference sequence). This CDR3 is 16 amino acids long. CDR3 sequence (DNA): TGTGCCAGCAGCCAAGGACTAGCGGGGGGGGCCTACGAGCAGTACTTC. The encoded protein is CASSQGLAGGAYEQYF.

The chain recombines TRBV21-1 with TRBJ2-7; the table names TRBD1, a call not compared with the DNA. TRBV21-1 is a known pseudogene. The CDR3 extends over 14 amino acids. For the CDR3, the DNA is TGTGCCAGCAGCAAAGTTGGCAGGGACTACGAGCAGTACTTC. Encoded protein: CASSKVGRDYEQYF.

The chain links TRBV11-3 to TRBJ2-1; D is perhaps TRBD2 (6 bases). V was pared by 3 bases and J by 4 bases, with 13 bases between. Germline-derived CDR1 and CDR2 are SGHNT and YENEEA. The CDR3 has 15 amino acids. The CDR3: CASSLDPRGYNEQFF. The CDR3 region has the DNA TGTGCCAGCAGCTTGGACCCCCGGGGGTACAATGAGCAGTTCTTC.

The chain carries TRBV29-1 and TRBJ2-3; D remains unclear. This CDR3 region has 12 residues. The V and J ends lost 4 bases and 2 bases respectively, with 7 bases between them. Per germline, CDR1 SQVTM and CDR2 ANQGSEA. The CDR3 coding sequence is TGCAGCGTTGCCGACAACACAGATACGCAGTATTTT. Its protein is CSVADNTDTQYF.

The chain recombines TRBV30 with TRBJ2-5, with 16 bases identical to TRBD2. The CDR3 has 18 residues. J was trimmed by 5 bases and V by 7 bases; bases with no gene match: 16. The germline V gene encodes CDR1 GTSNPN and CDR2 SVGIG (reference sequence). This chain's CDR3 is CALKGGTSGRASWETQYF. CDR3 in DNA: TGTGCCTTAAAGGGAGGGACTAGCGGGAGGGCTTCGTGGGAGACCCAGTACTTC.

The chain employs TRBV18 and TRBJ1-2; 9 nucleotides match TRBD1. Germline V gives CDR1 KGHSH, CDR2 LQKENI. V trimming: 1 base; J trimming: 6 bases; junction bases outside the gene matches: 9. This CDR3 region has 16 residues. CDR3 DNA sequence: TGTGCCAGCTCACCACGGGCGGACAGGGGCAATCATGGCTACACCTTC. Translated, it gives CASSPRADRGNHGYTF.